The clone carrying this T cell receptor beta chain was counted ten times or more. Antigen unknown. The same CDR3 arises from other DNA sequences in this sample as well. This record belongs to a study of shared clonotypes between healthy human individuals. Study-level results: Collection of samples was limited to blood; tissue repertoires likely differ.

Germline CDR1 and CDR2: SGHNT and YENEEA. The CDR3 runs to 12 residues. Trimming removed 3 bases from V and 7 bases from J, with 10 bases in between. Only in-frame clones appear in the TCRdb table, and some are missing; sequencing was by immunoSEQ multiplex PCR. This sample carries roughly 500,000 clones, 81% of them seen once, and the ten largest clones take more than 9.5%. The source material was PBMCs. J is TRBJ2-7 and V is TRBV11-3, with D perhaps matching TRBD2 (7 bases). The receptor was isolated from a woman aged 40 to 50 in good health. Some clones in this sample may be carry-over from other donors' samples. CDR3 sequence: CASSLGGREQYF. CDR3 in DNA: TGTGCCAGCAGCTTGGGGGGGCGAGAGCAGTACTTC.